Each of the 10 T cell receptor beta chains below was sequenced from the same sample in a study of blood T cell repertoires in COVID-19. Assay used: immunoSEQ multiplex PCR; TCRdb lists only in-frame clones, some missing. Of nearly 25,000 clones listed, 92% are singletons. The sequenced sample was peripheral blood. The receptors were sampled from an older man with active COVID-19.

CDR3 sequence reads: CASSLNRGTDTQYF. The DNA for the CDR3 is TGTGCCAGCAGCCTAAACAGGGGCACAGATACGCAGTATTTT. The gene calls are TRBV7-3 and TRBJ2-3; TRBD1 is a possible D gene (6 bases). The CDR3 length is 14 residues. V lost 5 bases and J lost 1, with 10 bases in between. Germline assignment: CDR1 SGHTA and CDR2 FQGTGA.

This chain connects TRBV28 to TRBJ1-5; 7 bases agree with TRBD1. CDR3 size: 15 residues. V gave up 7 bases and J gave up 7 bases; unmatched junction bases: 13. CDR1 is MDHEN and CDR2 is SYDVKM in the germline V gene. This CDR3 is CASNQGGQNTQPQHF. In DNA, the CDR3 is TGTGCCAGCAACCAGGGGGGACAGAATACACAGCCCCAGCATTTT.

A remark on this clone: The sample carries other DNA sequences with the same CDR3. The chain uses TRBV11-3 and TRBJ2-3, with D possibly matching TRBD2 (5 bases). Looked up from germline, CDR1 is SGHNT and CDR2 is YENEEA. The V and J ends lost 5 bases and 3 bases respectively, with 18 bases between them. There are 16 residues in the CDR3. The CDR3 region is CASSLGPGKRTDTQYF. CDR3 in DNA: TGTGCCAGCAGCCTAGGCCCGGGAAAGAGAACAGATACGCAGTATTTT.

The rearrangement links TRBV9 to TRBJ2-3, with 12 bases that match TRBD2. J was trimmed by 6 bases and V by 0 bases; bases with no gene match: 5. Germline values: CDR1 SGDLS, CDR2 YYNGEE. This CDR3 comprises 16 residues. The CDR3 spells CASSVGLAGAGDTQYF. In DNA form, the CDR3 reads TGTGCCAGCAGCGTAGGACTAGCGGGAGCGGGGGATACGCAGTATTTT.

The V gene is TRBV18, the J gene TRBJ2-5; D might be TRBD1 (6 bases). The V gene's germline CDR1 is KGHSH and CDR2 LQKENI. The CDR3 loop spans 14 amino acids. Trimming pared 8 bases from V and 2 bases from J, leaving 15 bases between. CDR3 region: CASGQGRGQETQYF. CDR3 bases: TGTGCCAGCGGGCAGGGAAGGGGGCAAGAGACCCAGTACTTC.

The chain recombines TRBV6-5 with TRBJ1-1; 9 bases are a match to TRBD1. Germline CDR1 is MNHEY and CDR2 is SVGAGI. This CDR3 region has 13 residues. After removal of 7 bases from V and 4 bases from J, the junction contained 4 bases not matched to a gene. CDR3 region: CASNPTGGTEAFF. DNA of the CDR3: TGTGCCAGCAACCCGACAGGGGGCACTGAAGCTTTCTTT.

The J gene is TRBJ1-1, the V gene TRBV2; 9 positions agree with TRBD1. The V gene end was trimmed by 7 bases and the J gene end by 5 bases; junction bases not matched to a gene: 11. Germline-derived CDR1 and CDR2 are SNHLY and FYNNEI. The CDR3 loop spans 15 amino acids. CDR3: CASNANRGRGTEAFF. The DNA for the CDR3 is TGTGCCAGCAACGCAAACAGGGGGCGCGGGACTGAAGCTTTCTTT.

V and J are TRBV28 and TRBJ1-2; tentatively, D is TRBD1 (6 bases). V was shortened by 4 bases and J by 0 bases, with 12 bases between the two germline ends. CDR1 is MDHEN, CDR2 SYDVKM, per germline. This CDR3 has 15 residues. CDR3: CASSSPGVPNYGYTF. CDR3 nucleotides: TGTGCCAGCAGTTCTCCAGGGGTTCCTAACTATGGCTACACCTTC.

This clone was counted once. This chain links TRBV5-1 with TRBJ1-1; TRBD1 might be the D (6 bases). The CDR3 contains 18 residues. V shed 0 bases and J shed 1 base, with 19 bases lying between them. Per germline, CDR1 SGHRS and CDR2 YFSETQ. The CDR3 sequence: CASSLGGLWGQQNTEAFF. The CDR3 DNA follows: TGCGCCAGCAGCTTGGGAGGACTGTGGGGACAACAGAACACTGAAGCTTTCTTT.

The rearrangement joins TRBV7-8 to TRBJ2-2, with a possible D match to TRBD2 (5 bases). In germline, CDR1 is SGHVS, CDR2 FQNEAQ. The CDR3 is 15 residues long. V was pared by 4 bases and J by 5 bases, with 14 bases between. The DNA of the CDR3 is TGTGCCAGCAGCTCGAAAACCCGGGGAACCGGGGAGCTGTTTTTT. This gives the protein CASSSKTRGTGELFF.